This TCR beta chain was sequenced during a study of T cell responses to AZD1222 COVID-19 vaccine. Whole-study results and caveats: Nearly half of spike-specific TCRs reportedly target variant regions that are unmutated in the B.1.351 and B.1.1.7 variants. Dominant CD4 TCR responses targeted spike regions 160-218 and 743-854. Baseline seropositivity occurred in only a handful of AZD1222 recipients. Donors, mostly white British, included more females; clonal diversity was possibly underestimated.

With regard to this clone: No antigen is known for it.

Repertoires were generated with immunoSEQ multiplex PCR, while TCRdb's copy carries only in-frame clones and drops some. The data hold under 200,000 clones, with roughly 93% observed a single time. The CDR3 covers 14 residues. V was cut by 4 bases and J by 0 bases, with 10 bases left in between. In germline, CDR1 is SGHRS, CDR2 YFSETQ. This rearrangement joins TRBV5-1 to TRBJ1-1; D is perhaps TRBD1 (6 bases). This sequence originates from an adult in good health. The sequencing used peripheral blood, collected on day 0 of AZD1222 vaccination. CDR3 coding DNA: TGCGCCAGCAGCAAACAGGGTATGAACACTGAAGCTTTCTTT. This encodes CASSKQGMNTEAFF.